This is a list of T cell receptor beta chains from one sample in a study of human T cells and chemical hapten exposure. TCRdb re-called the RACE reads with MiXCR, one entry per CDR3 protein. This sample has 380,000 or so distinct CDR3 sequences; 4.8% occur once, and the top ten carry about 2.2%. The sequencing used whole blood, collected in connection with sensitization to the hapten diphenylcyclopropenone (DPC). These receptors came from a woman between 45 and 65 years old with alopecia areata. Some clones in this sample may be carry-over from other donors' samples. Both conserved end residues are part of each CDR3. Where a row states a size, it is once, few, many or the class of an expanded clone; other rows omit it.

len	v_gene	abundance	j_gene	CDR3aa
17	TRBV20-1	.	TRBJ1-5	CSATEGWTGYSNQPQHF
16	TRBV18	many	TRBJ1-3	CASSPRNIYSGNTIYF
14	TRBV27	.	TRBJ2-5	CASSPLAATETQYF
15	TRBV9	many	TRBJ2-1	CASSVGSGDYNEQFF
14	TRBV10-3	few	TRBJ2-7	CASTSSGSRNEQYF
14	TRBV6-6	.	TRBJ2-2	CASRNRENTGELFF
16	TRBV7-9	many	TRBJ2-6	CASSPRVSSGANVLTF
16	TRBV9	many	TRBJ2-2	CASSVSGRVDTGELFF
13	TRBV7-6	many	TRBJ2-3	CASSLTMVDTQYF
16	TRBV5-1	many	TRBJ2-2	CASSFRLAGTTGELFF
12	TRBV20-1	many	TRBJ1-5	CSARGLKQPQHF
16	TRBV19	.	TRBJ2-1	CASSITSGTAYNEQFF
16	TRBV10-3	.	TRBJ2-2	CAIGEVSGSVTGELFF
13	TRBV12-3/TRBV12-4	.	TRBJ2-7	CASSLVMTHEQYF
15	TRBV29-1	few	TRBJ2-1	CSVEDQGLAGVEQFF
16	TRBV29-1	many	TRBJ1-6	CSVEEHRQGLYSPLHF
13	TRBV9	few	TRBJ1-2	CASSVEDSYGYTF
13	TRBV6-6	many	TRBJ1-1	CASSYDANTEAFF
14	TRBV10-3	many	TRBJ1-3	CATRPGNSGNTIYF
19	TRBV21-1	many	TRBJ1-2	CASSKASGRGRPANYGYTF
15	TRBV4-3	few	TRBJ2-3	CASSQDYSDTDTQYF
11	TRBV12-5	many	TRBJ2-1	CASGPGSEQFF
14	TRBV12-3/TRBV12-4	many	TRBJ1-2	CASSLSGPNYGYTF
15	TRBV6-5	.	TRBJ2-1	CASSGGLAANNEQFF
13	TRBV12-3/TRBV12-4	.	TRBJ1-2	CASSSREGMGYTF
14	TRBV29-1	many	TRBJ1-1	CSVSAGSLNTEAFF
15	TRBV28	.	TRBJ1-4	CASSWGQAINEKLFF
15	TRBV29-1	few	TRBJ1-5	CSVSKGDGGNQPQHF
14	TRBV6-5	.	TRBJ1-1	CASSYVGPNTEAFF
18	TRBV9	few	TRBJ2-6	CASTRMSSGSSGANVLTF
13	TRBV18	few	TRBJ1-4	CASSPVAVEKLFF
12	TRBV29-1	many	TRBJ1-4	CSGTEGDEKLFF
12	TRBV29-1	.	TRBJ2-3	CSVRQLTDTQYF
15	TRBV30	.	TRBJ2-7	CAWEVGHDISYEQYF
13	TRBV6-6	many	TRBJ1-1	CASSSGTGGEAFF
16	TRBV11-2	many	TRBJ2-1	CASIPGRVGSYNEQFF
13	TRBV27	many	TRBJ2-7	CASGSSSHLEQYF
15	TRBV7-2	many	TRBJ1-1	CASSLLGAMNTEAFF
14	TRBV28	few	TRBJ1-4	CASSRQGEKEKLFF
14	TRBV5-6	.	TRBJ2-7	CASSLTGQGNEQYF
15	TRBV3-1	.	TRBJ2-7	CASSQMGGAGDEQYF
16	TRBV5-6	.	TRBJ2-4	CASSLAGQGLKNIQYF
16	TRBV28	many	TRBJ2-3	CASSWGQGAGTDTQYF
17	TRBV11-2	many	TRBJ2-1	CASSYFSSGASYNEQFF
14	TRBV6-1	few	TRBJ1-4	CATKAGTANEKLFF
16	TRBV5-5	many	TRBJ2-3	CASSLEGSLFTDTQYF
17	TRBV4-1	few	TRBJ2-3	CASSQVGTRISRDTQYF
12	TRBV5-5	many	TRBJ2-3	CASSSGLYTQYF
19	TRBV20-1	many	TRBJ2-2	CSARVPSGTSGERGGELFF
13	TRBV2	.	TRBJ1-1	CASTRGQNTEAFF